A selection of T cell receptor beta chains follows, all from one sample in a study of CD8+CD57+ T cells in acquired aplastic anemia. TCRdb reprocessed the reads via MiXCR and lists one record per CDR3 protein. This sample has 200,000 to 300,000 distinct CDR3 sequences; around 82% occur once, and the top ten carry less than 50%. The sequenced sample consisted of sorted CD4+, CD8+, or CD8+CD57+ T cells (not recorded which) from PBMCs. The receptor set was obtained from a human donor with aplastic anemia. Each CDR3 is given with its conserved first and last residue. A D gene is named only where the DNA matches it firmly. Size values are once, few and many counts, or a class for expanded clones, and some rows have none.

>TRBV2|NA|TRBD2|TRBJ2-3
CSGRSGGTDTQYF
TGTTCCGGCAGGAGCGGGGGGACAGATACGCAGTATTTT
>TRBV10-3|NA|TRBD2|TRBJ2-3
CAISATSGGADTQYF
TGTGCCATCAGCGCCACTAGCGGGGGGGCAGATACGCAGTATTTT
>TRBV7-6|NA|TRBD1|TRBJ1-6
CASSSDRGHSPLPF
TGTGCCAGCAGCTCGGACAGGGGGCACTCCCCCCTCCCGTTT
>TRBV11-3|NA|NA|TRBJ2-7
CASSLDLAAHEQYF
TGTGCCAGCAGCTTAGATCTGGCAGCCCACGAGCAGTACTTC
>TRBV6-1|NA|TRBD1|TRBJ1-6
CASKFTGESYNSPLHF
TGTGCCAGCAAGTTCACAGGGGAATCCTATAATTCACCCCTCCACTTT
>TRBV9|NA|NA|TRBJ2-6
CASSVAGTYGANVLTF
TGTGCCAGCAGCGTAGCGGGGACCTACGGGGCTAACGTCCTGACTTTC
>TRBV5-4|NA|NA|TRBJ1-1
CASSFTSDPLVNTEAFF
TGTGCCAGCAGCTTTACTAGCGATCCCCTGGTGAACACTGAAGCTTTCTTT
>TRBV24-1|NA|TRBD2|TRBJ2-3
CATGGGGGRDTQYF
TGTGCCACCGGGGGGGGGGGGGGTAGGGATACGCAGTATTTT
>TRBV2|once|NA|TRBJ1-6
CASSAETGDYKATLHF
TGTGCCAGCAGCGCCGAGACCGGGGACTATAAAGCTACCCTCCATTTT
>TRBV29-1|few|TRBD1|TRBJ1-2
CSTQGGTVGYTF
TGCAGCACCCAGGGAGGGACAGTTGGCTACACCTTC